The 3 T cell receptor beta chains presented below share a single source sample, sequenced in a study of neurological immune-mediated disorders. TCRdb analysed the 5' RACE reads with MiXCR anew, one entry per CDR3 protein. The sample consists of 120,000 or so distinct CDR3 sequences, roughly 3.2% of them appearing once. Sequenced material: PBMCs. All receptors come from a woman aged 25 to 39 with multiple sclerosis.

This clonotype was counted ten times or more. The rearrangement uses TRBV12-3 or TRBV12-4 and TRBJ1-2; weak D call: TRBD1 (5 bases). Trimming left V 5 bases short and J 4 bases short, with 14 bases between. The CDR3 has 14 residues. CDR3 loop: CASSPPKGSYGYTF. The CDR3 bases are TGTGCCAGCAGTCCCCCCAAGGGGAGCTATGGCTACACCTTC.

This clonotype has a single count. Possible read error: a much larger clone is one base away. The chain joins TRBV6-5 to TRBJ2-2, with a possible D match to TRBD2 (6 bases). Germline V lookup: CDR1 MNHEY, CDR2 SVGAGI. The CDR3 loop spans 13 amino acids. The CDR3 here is CASTPGGTGALFF. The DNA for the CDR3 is TGTGCCAGCACACCTGGGGGGACCGGGGCGCTGTTTTTT.

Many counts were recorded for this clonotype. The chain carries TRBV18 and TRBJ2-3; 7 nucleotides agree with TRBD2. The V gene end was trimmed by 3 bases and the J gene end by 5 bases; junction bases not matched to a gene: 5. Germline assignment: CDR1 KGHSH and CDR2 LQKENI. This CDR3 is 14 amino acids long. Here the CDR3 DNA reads TGTGCCAGCTCACCTCGAGGGGAGGGAGATACGCAGTATTTT. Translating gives CASSPRGEGDTQYF.